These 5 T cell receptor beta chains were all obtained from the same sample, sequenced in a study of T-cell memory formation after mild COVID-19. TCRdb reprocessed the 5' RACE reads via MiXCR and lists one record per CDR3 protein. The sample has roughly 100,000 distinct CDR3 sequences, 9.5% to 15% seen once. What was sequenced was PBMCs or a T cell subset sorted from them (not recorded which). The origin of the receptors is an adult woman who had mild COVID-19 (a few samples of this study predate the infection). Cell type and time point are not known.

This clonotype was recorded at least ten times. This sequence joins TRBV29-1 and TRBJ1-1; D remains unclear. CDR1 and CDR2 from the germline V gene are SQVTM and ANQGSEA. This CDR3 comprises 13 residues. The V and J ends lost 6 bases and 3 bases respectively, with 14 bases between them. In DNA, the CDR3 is TGCAGCGTCGACGGAGGGTCGTACACTGAAGCTTTCTTT. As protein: CSVDGGSYTEAFF.

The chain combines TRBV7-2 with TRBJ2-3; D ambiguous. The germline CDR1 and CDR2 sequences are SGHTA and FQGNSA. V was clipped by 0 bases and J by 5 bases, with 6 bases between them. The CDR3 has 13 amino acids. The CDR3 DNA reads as TGTGCCAGCAGCTTAGCCTACGGAGATACGCAGTATTTT. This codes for CASSLAYGDTQYF.

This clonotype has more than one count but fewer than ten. Here the CDR3 DNA reads TGTGCCAGCAGCTCACCGGGACAGGAGTACGAGCAGTACTTC. This gives the protein CASSSPGQEYEQYF. The V and J genes are TRBV5-4 and TRBJ2-7; TRBD1 matches at 8 bases. Germline V lookup: CDR1 SGHNT, CDR2 YYREEE (reference sequence). The CDR3 is 14 residues long. Trimming took 3 bases from V and 4 from J; bases not matched to a gene: 6.

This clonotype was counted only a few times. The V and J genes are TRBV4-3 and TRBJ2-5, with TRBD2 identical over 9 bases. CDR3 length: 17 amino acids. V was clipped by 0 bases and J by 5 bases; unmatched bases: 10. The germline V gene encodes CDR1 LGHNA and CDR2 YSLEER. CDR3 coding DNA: TGCGCCAGCAGCCAAGATCCTCAGCTAGCGGGGTATGAGACCCAGTACTTC. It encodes CASSQDPQLAGYETQYF.

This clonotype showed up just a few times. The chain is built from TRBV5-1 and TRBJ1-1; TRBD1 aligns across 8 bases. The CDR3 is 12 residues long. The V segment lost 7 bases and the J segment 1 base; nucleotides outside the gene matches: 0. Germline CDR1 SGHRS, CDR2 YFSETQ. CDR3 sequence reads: CASGTGNTEAFF. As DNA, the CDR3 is TGCGCCAGCGGGACAGGGAACACTGAAGCTTTCTTT.